This TCR beta chain is drawn from a study of T cells after yellow fever vaccination. Study conclusions and caveats: Within FACS-sorted repertoires, abundant clonotypes contaminating from the bulk population could be present. Most clones from primary vaccination resurfaced after the booster (around 97% CD4, over 85% CD8).

This clonotype was detected many times. What it recognizes is unknown. The authors made TCR cDNA by 5'RACE template switching, adding a universal primer site and UMIs. TCRdb passed the 5' RACE reads through MiXCR, listing each CDR3 protein once. Of about 230,000 distinct CDR3 sequences listed, roughly 6.2% are singletons. The TCR originated in a young man who received the YFV17D yellow fever vaccine. This specimen was CD4+ T cells sorted from PBMCs, taken on the day of the yellow fever booster vaccination.

This CDR3 reads CASSFRFRAGELFF. The CDR3 DNA is TGTGCCAGCAGCTTTCGTTTCAGGGCTGGGGAGCTGTTTTTT. V and J are TRBV7-2 and TRBJ2-2; TRBD1 might be the D (5 bases). V lost 3 bases and J 8 bases, leaving 13 bases between the germline ends. The CDR3 is 14 residues long. The germline gives CDR1 SGHTA, CDR2 FQGNSA.